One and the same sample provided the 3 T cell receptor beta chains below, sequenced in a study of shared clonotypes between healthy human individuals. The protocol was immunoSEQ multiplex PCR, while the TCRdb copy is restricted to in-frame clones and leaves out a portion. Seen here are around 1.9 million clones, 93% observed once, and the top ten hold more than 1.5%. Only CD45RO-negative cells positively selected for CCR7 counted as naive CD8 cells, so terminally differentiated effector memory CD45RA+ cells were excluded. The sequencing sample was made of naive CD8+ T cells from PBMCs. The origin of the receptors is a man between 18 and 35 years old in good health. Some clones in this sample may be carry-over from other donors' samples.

The CDR3 loop is CASSFRTGISGSSYNEQFF. CDR3 DNA: TGTGCCAGCAGCTTTCGGACAGGGATTAGCGGGAGCTCCTACAATGAGCAGTTCTTC. The V gene is TRBV7-9, the J gene TRBJ2-1; weak D call: TRBD2 (9 bases). CDR1 is SEHNR, CDR2 FQNEAQ, per germline (reference sequence). CDR3 size: 19 residues. Trimming removed 3 bases from V and 0 bases from J, with 21 bases in between.

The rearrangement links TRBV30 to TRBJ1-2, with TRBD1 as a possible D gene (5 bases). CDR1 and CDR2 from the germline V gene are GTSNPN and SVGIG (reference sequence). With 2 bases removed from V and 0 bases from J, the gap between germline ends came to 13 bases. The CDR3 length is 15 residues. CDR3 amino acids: CAWSFPREANYGYTF. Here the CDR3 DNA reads TGTGCCTGGAGTTTTCCCAGGGAAGCTAACTATGGCTACACCTTC.

CDR3 loop: CASSDAGTKGADTQYF. The CDR3 DNA sequence: TGTGCCAGCAGTGACGCCGGGACCAAGGGGGCAGATACGCAGTATTTT. The V gene is TRBV6-4, the J gene TRBJ2-3; D possibly corresponds to TRBD1 (6 bases). V was trimmed by 2 bases and J by 4 bases, leaving 16 bases between them. This CDR3 region has 16 residues. Germline CDR1 is MRHNA and CDR2 is SNTAGT.